The 2 T cell receptor beta chains presented below share a single source sample, sequenced in a study of regulatory T cells in long-lasting Graves disease. Time point indicated: persistent/refractory GD, antithyroid drugs over 5 years with positive TRAb. From PBMCs, RNA was extracted and then used to make the TCR library. TCR beta libraries were built with iRepertoire HTBI primers and Arm-PCR of CDR3 regions. One entry per CDR3 protein results from TCRdb running MiXCR on the multiplex PCR reads. The sample includes about 470,000 distinct CDR3 sequences, 20% to 25% of them seen just once. The input for sequencing was peripheral blood mononuclear cells (PBMCs), taken when the disease was refractory, from a patient treated with antithyroid drugs. These receptors were obtained from a female donor with Graves disease.

Many counts were recorded for this clonotype. V and J are TRBV12-3 or TRBV12-4 and TRBJ1-1; no clear D gene. The CDR3 loop spans 14 amino acids. V was pared by 2 bases and J by 1 base, with 8 bases between. CDR3 residues: CASSLWVGNTEAFF. The CDR3 DNA reads as TGTGCCAGCAGTTTATGGGTCGGGAACACTGAAGCTTTCTTT.

This clonotype was seen repeatedly, ten times or more. V is TRBV3-1 and J is TRBJ2-5; 12 bases are a match to TRBD2. This CDR3 is 16 amino acids long. CDR1 and CDR2 from the germline V gene are LGHDT and YNNKEL (reference sequence). Trimming took 6 bases from V and 5 from J; bases not matched to a gene: 10. CDR3 nucleotide sequence: TGTGCCAGCAGACCCCTAGCGGGGGGGCGGGCTGAGACCCAGTACTTC. Translated, it gives CASRPLAGGRAETQYF.